This record concerns one T cell receptor (beta chain) sequence. This record belongs to a study of blood T cell repertoires in COVID-19. Study as a whole: Researchers got acute and convalescent COVID-19 samples from the United States, Italy and Spain. T cells, B-cell-depleted T cells, or PBMCs provided the cDNA or gDNA that served as material.

In the authors' workflow: The assay estimated nucleated cells by amplifying reference gene primers. The table came from immunoSEQ multiplex PCR; TCRdb's copy has only in-frame clones and leaves some out. The V and J calls and clone size were taken over from that table, and D and trimming were inferred from the DNA. The sample holds under 95,000 clones, around 90% seen once. The clonotype originates from an elderly woman with acute or convalescent COVID-19. Input material: peripheral blood.

The CDR3 protein is CASSQVIAGTEAFF. The CDR3 DNA reads TGTGCCAGCAGCCAAGTGATCGCCGGCACTGAAGCTTTCTTT. The rearrangement joins TRBV3-1 (or the pseudogene TRBV3-2) to TRBJ1-1; no definite D call. V was shortened by 1 base and J by 4 bases, with 10 bases between the two germline ends. Germline lookup yields CDR1 LGHDT and CDR2 YNNKEL (reference sequence). This CDR3 spans 14 amino acids.